The T cell receptor (beta chain) under discussion was sequenced for a study of CD8+CD57+ T cells in acquired aplastic anemia (dated by TCRdb to the late 2010s). In terms of the full investigation: Extracted DNA from sorted CD4+ and CD8+ cells averaged 3.2 ug, ranging from about 0.18 to 27.4 ug. CD8+CD57+ expansion was defined as frequency above the mean frequency observed in healthy subjects. The paper's findings and limits, for the study overall: Roughly 29 CD8+ CDR3 sequences were found to be shared between patients and controls, but these sequences appeared to be highly expressed in patients and within the immunodominant clones of the patients. Patients and healthy controls showed no significant difference in CD8+ Simpson's diversity (P=0.060).

This clonotype has at least ten counts. Its antigen remains undetermined. One base away there is no much larger clone; base qualities are not given. Flow cytometry had shown CD8+CD57+ cell expansion in the patients selected for sequencing. All patients had severe acquired aplastic anemia diagnosed by International Study of Aplastic Anemia and Agranulocytosis and Camitta criteria. No patient had received any therapy when blood was sampled. In this study, sorted CD4+ and CD8+ T cells from the blood of healthy subjects and of severe aplastic anemia patients had their TCR repertoires deep-sequenced. Patients were enrolled in the USA under clinicaltrials.gov protocols 00001620, 01623167, 00001397, 00071045, 00081523 and 00961064. Ficoll-Paque density gradient centrifugation was used to isolate peripheral blood mononuclear cells. Before DNA was extracted, CD4+ and CD8+ T cells were sorted using either FACS or magnetic beads.

TCR beta VDJ combination and CDR3 sequence profiling used genomic DNA as the template. TCR repertoire sequencing was run on an Illumina HiSeq 2000. From the authors' description of their analysis: TRBV/TRBJ rearrangement plots, CDR3 size and DJ length profiles, and Simpson's diversity index were used to evaluate the repertoires. Whichever DNA sequence was most abundant in the deep sequencing data was defined as the immunodominant clone. CDR3 amino acid sequences were checked for sharing between subjects and were compared against published repertoires and the VDJdb database. The raw public reads went through TCRdb reprocessing: fastp at Q25, MiXCR clone calling, in-frame beta chains kept. Records with the same CDR3 protein are collapsed into one entry carrying the most frequent genes and DNA. These V and J calls derive from TCRdb rather than the authors' analysis. The sample table shows 450,000 to 550,000 distinct CDR3 sequences, and more than 25% are seen once. Of the sample, approximately 0.82% is held by the ten largest clones.

As encoded in the germline V gene, CDR1 is MGHDK while CDR2 is SYGVNS. Trimming removed 5 bases from V and 8 bases from J, leaving 22 bases between the germline ends. Spanning cysteine to phenylalanine, the CDR3 consists of 17 amino acids. The retained sequence is limited to the CDR3, 51 bases, with the frame set at the first base. This receptor chain uses TRBV25-1 and TRBJ1-6; matching of 5 bases hints at TRBD1 as the D gene. What was sequenced was sorted CD4+, CD8+, or CD8+CD57+ T cells (not recorded which) from PBMCs. The clonotype originates from a human donor with aplastic anemia. The DNA sequence reads TGTGCCAGCAGTATCATCCCGGCAGGGAGTGGGGATTCACCCCTCCACTTT. Its translation is CASSIIPAGSGDSPLHF. The CDR3 plus the reference TRBV25-1 and TRBJ1-6 genes for the other parts give the full variable domain: EADIYQTPRYLVIGTGKKITLECSQTMGHDKMYWYQQDPGMELHLIHYSYGVNSTEKGDLSSESTVSRIRTEHFPLTLESARPSHTSQYLCASSIIPAGSGDSPLHFGNGTRLTVT.